The rows below give T cell receptor beta chains drawn from one sample of a study of T cells in narcolepsy. Repertoires were generated with immunoSEQ multiplex PCR, while TCRdb's copy carries only in-frame clones and drops some. The table records 26,000 or so clones, more than 75% of them present only once. The sample was CD45RA- memory CD4+ T cells from PBMCs. Every receptor here comes from a human donor with narcolepsy. The CDR3 runs from the conserved cysteine through the conserved F or W. A D gene is named only where the DNA matches it firmly. Size tells how often a clone was seen (once, few, many) or the class of an expanded clone, and some rows leave it out.

j_call cdr3_length v_call d_call clone_size cdr3_aa cdr3_nt
TRBJ2-3 17 TRBV5-6 - - CASSSPIWTERADTQYF TGTGCCAGCAGCTCCCCCATCTGGACTGAAAGGGCAGATACGCAGTATTTT
TRBJ1-5 15 TRBV6-5 - - CASSLQGNSNQPQHF TGTGCCAGCAGTTTACAGGGCAATAGCAATCAGCCCCAGCATTTT
TRBJ1-2 12 TRBV29-1 - - CSVATGESGYTF TGCAGCGTTGCGACAGGAGAAAGTGGCTACACCTTC
TRBJ1-1 14 TRBV7-8 - - CASSLVGTRAEAFF TGTGCCAGCAGCTTAGTGGGTACTCGCGCTGAAGCTTTCTTT
TRBJ2-6 16 TRBV5-1 - - CASSGQVLSGANVLTF TGCGCCAGCAGTGGGCAGGTGCTCTCTGGGGCCAACGTCCTGACTTTC
TRBJ2-1 18 TRBV4-1 TRBD1 - CASSQAFTGQTINNEQFF TGCGCCAGCAGCCAAGCATTTACGGGACAGACAATTAACAATGAGCAGTTCTTC
TRBJ2-3 17 TRBV2 - - CASSVEGAGRSTDTQYF TGTGCCAGCAGTGTGGAGGGGGCGGGCCGTAGCACAGATACGCAGTATTTT
TRBJ2-3 14 TRBV6-4 - - CASSDGGATDTQYF TGTGCCAGCAGTGACGGGGGGGCCACAGATACGCAGTATTTT
TRBJ2-7 14 TRBV27 - - CASSLRTVTYEQYF TGTGCCAGCAGCCTTAGGACTGTGACCTACGAGCAGTACTTC
TRBJ1-5 14 TRBV29-1 - - CSVAYGAANQPQHF TGCAGCGTCGCATACGGGGCAGCGAATCAGCCCCAGCATTTT
TRBJ2-1 16 TRBV5-6 TRBD2 few CASSLGGGAFYNEQFF TGTGCCAGCAGCCTCGGCGGGGGGGCCTTTTACAATGAGCAGTTCTTC
TRBJ1-2 14 TRBV19 - - CASSIQIMTGDYTF TGTGCCAGTAGTATTCAGATCATGACAGGCGACTACACCTTC
TRBJ2-5 12 TRBV2 - few CASTPGKETQYF TGTGCCAGCACTCCGGGAAAAGAGACCCAGTACTTC
TRBJ2-3 16 TRBV5-6 TRBD2 few CASSFPAGGSRNTQYF TGTGCCAGCAGCTTCCCAGCGGGGGGTAGCAGGAATACGCAGTATTTT
TRBJ2-7 13 TRBV5-1 TRBD2 - CASSYGLASEQYF TGCGCCAGCAGCTATGGACTAGCAAGCGAGCAGTACTTC
TRBJ2-5 16 TRBV6-5 TRBD2 - CASSYSNGGGVETQYF TGTGCCAGCAGTTACTCGAATGGCGGGGGGGTGGAGACCCAGTACTTC
TRBJ1-1 14 TRBV30 - - CAWTRTYLGTEAFF TGTGCCTGGACCCGGACCTACCTCGGGACTGAAGCTTTCTTT
TRBJ2-3 16 TRBV9 TRBD2 - CASSTISGGAGDTQYF TGTGCCAGCAGCACCATCAGCGGGGGGGCCGGGGATACGCAGTATTTT
TRBJ2-1 17 TRBV18 TRBD1 - CASSPLPRTGTYNEQFF TGTGCCAGCTCACCGCTACCACGGACAGGCACCTACAATGAGCAGTTCTTC
TRBJ1-6 14 TRBV19 TRBD1 - CASNPGGTNSPLHF TGTGCCAGTAATCCAGGGGGCACCAATTCACCCCTCCACTTT
TRBJ2-2 16 TRBV6-1 - few CASSVKDRSHTGELFF TGTGCCAGCAGTGTAAAAGACAGGTCGCACACCGGGGAGCTGTTTTTT
TRBJ2-3 14 TRBV2 - - CASSAGLHTDTQYF TGTGCCAGCAGTGCGGGACTCCACACAGATACGCAGTATTTT
TRBJ2-3 10 TRBV20-1 TRBD2 - CSGSSGRQYF TGCAGTGGTTCTAGCGGGCGGCAGTATTTT
TRBJ2-2 14 TRBV6-1 - - CASKKEEGTGELFF TGTGCCAGCAAGAAAGAGGAAGGTACCGGGGAGCTGTTTTTT
TRBJ2-5 16 TRBV9 TRBD2 few CASSVGVAGIKETQYF TGTGCCAGCAGCGTAGGGGTAGCGGGGATTAAAGAGACCCAGTACTTC
TRBJ2-7 12 TRBV4-1 - - CASSQGAGEQYF TGCGCCAGCAGCCAAGGGGCAGGCGAGCAGTACTTC